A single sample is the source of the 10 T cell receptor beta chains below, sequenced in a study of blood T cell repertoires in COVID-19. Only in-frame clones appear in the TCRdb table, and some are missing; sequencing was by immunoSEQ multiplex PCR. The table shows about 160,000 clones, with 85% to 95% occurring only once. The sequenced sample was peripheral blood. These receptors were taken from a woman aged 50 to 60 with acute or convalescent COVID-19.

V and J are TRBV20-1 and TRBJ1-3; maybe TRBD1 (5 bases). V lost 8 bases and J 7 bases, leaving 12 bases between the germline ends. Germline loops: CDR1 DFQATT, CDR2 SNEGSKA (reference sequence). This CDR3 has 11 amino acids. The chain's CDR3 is CSSSGGNTIYF. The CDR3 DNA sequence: TGCAGTTCGTCTGGGGGGAACACCATATATTTT.

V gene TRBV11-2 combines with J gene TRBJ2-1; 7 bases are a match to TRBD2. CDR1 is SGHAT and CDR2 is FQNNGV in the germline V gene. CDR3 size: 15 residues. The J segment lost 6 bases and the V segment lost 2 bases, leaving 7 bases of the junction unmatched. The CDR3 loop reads CASSLLAESTNEQFF. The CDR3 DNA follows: TGTGCCAGCAGCTTACTAGCGGAGAGCACCAATGAGCAGTTCTTC.

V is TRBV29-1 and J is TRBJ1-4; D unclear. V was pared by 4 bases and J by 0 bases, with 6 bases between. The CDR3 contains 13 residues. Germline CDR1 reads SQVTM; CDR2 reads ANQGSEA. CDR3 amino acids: CSVGSATNEKLFF. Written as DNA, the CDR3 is TGCAGCGTTGGCAGTGCAACTAATGAAAAACTGTTTTTT.

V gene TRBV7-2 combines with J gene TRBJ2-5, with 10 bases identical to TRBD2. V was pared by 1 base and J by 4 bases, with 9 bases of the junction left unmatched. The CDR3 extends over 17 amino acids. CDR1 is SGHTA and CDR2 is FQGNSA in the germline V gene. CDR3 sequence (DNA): TGTGCCAGCAGCTTAGAGTCTAGCGGGAGAATCGTAGAGACCCAGTACTTC. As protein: CASSLESSGRIVETQYF.

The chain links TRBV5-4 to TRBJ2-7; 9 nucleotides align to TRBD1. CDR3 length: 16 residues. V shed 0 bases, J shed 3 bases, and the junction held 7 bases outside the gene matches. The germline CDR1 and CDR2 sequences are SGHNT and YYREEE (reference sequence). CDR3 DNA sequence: TGTGCCAGCAGCTTGGCCGTGGACAGGGGACACTACGAGCAGTACTTC. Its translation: CASSLAVDRGHYEQYF.

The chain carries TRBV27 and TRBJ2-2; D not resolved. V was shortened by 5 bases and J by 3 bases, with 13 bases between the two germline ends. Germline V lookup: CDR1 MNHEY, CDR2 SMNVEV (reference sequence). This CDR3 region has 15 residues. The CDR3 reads CASSPLLSYTGELFF. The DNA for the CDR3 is TGTGCCAGCAGTCCCCTCCTGTCTTACACCGGGGAGCTGTTTTTT.

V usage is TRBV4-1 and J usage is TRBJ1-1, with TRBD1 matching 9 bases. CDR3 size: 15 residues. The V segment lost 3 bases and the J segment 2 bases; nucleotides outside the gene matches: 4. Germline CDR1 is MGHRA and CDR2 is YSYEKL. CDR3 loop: CASSQDTGGNTEAFF. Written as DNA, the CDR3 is TGCGCCAGCAGCCAGGATACAGGGGGCAACACTGAAGCTTTCTTT.

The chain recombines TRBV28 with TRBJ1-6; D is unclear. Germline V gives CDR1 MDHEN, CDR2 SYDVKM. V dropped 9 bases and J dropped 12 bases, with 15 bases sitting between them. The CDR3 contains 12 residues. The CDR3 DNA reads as TGTGCCAGGGCCCTTGGGCAAGAACCCCTCCACTTT. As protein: CARALGQEPLHF.

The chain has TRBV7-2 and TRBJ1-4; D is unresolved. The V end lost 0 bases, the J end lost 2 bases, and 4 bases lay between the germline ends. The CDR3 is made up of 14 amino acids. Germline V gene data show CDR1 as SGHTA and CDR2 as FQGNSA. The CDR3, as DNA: TGTGCCAGCAGCTTAGCCGTGACTAATGAAAAACTGTTTTTT. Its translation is CASSLAVTNEKLFF.

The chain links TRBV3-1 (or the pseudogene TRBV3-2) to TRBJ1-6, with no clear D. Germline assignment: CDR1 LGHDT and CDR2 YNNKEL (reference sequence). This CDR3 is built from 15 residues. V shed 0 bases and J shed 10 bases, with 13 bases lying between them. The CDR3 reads CASSQDTENWSPLHF. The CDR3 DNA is TGTGCCAGCAGCCAAGATACGGAGAACTGGTCACCCCTCCACTTT.